This T cell receptor beta chain emerged from a study of CD8+CD57+ T cells in acquired aplastic anemia. Looking at the study overall: DNA recovered from sorted CD4+ and CD8+ cells had a mean of approximately 3 ug. The average read count for CD4+ cells in healthy donors was 8.5 million to 11 million.

Genomic DNA acted as the template from which TCR beta VDJ combination and CDR3 sequence profiling were carried out. Each CDR3 protein is one row after TCRdb ran MiXCR on the reads. The sample includes over 150,000 distinct CDR3 sequences, roughly 56% of them seen just once. Study-level points and caveats: Patients had approximately 29 CD8+ CDR3 sequences in common with controls (the shared set). In CD8+ cells, Simpson's diversity showed no significant difference between patients and controls.

As to this clonotype: As yet, its antigen is unknown.

This clonotype was obtained from a human donor in good health, serving as a control. The sequenced sample was sorted CD4+, CD8+, or CD8+CD57+ T cells (not recorded which) from PBMCs.

The CDR3 loop is CASSQTGTGAEQYF. CDR3 DNA: TGTGCCAGCAGCCAGACCGGGACAGGGGCCGAGCAGTACTTC. The chain combines TRBV7-9 with TRBJ2-7, with 10 bases fitting TRBD1. The V and J ends lost 5 bases and 6 bases, in that order; junction bases with no gene match: 7. The V gene's germline CDR1 is SEHNR and CDR2 FQNEAQ (reference sequence). The CDR3 is 14 amino acids.